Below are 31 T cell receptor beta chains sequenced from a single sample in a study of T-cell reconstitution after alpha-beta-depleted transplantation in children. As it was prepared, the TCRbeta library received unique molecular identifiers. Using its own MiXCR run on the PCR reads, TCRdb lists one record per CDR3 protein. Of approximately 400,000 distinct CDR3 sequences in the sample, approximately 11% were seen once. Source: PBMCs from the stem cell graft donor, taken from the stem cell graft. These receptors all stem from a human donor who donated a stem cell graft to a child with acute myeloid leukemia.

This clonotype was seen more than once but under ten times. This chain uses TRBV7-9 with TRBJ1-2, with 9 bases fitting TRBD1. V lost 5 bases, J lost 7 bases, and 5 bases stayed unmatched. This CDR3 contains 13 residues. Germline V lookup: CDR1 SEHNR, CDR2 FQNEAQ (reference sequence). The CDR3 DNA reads TGTGCCAGCAGCCCAACAGGGGGCATTGGCTACACCTTC. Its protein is CASSPTGGIGYTF.

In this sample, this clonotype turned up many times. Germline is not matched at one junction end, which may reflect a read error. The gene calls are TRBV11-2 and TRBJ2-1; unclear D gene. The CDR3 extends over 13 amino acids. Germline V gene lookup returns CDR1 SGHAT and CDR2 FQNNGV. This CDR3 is CASSLATYNEQFF. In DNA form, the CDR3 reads TGTGCCAGCAGCTTAGCGACCTATAATGAGCAGTTCTTC.

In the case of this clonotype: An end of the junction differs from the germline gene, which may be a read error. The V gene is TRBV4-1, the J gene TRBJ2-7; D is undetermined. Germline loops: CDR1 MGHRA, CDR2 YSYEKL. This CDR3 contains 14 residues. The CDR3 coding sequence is TGCGCCAGCAGCCAAGGGGATTCCTCCCACGAGCAGTACTTC. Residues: CASSQGDSSHEQYF.

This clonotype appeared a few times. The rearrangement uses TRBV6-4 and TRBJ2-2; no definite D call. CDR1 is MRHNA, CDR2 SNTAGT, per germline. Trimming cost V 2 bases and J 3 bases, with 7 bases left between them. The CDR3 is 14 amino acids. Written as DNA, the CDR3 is TGTGCCAGCAGTGACGGGATTGACACCGGGGAGCTGTTTTTT. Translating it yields CASSDGIDTGELFF.

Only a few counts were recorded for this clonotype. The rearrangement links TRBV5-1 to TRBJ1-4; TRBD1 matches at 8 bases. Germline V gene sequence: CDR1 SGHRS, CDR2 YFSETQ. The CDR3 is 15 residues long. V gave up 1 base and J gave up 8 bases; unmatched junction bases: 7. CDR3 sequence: CASSLSPGTGEKLFF. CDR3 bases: TGCGCCAGCAGCTTGAGTCCCGGGACAGGCGAAAAACTGTTTTTT.

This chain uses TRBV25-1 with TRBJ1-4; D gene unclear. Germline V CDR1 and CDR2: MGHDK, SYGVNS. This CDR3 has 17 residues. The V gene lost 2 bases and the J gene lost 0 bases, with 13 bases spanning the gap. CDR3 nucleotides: TGTGCCAGCAGTGAACATACAGTAATTGCAACTAATGAAAAACTGTTTTTT. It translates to CASSEHTVIATNEKLFF.

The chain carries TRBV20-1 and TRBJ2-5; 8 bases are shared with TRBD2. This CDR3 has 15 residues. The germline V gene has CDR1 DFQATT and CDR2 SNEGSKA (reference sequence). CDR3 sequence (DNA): TGCAGCCCCCGCTCGTCCAGCGGGAGTAGAGAGACCCAGTACTTC. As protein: CSPRSSSGSRETQYF.

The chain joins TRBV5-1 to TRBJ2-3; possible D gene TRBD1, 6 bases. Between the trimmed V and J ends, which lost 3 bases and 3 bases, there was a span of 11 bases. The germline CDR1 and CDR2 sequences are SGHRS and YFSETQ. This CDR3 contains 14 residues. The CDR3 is CASSSTGPTDTQYF. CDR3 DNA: TGCGCCAGCAGCTCCACAGGGCCGACAGATACGCAGTATTTT. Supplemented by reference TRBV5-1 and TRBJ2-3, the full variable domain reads KAGVTQTPRYLIKTRGQQVTLSCSPISGHRSVSWYQQTPGQGLQFLFEYFSETQRNKGNFPGRFSGRQFSNSRSEMNVSTLELGDSALYLCASSSTGPTDTQYFGPGTRLTVL.

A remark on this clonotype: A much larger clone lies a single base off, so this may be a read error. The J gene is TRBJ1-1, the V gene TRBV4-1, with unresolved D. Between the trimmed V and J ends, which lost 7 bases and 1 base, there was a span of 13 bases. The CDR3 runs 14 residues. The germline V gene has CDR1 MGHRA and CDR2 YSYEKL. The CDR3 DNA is TGCGCCAGCACAACCTCCAGGCAGAACACTGAAGCTTTCTTT. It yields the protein CASTTSRQNTEAFF.

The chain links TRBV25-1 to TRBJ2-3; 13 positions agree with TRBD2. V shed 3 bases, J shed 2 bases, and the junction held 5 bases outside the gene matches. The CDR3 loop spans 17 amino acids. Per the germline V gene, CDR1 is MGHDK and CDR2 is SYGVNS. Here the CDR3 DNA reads TGTGCCAGCAGTGAGGGACTAGCGGGGATGTTCACAGATACGCAGTATTTT. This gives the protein CASSEGLAGMFTDTQYF.

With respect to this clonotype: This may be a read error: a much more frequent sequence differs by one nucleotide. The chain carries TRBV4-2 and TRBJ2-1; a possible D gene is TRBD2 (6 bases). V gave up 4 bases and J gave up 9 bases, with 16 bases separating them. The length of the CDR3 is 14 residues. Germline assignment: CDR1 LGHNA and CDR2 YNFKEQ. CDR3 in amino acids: CASSPGPGASEQFF. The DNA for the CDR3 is TGTGCCAGCAGCCCTGGTCCGGGAGCGAGTGAGCAGTTCTTC.

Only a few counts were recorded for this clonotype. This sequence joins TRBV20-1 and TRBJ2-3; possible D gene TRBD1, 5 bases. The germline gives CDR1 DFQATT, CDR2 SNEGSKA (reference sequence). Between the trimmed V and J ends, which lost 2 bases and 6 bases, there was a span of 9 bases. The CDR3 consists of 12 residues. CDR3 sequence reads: CSARWAGDTQYF. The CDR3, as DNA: TGCAGTGCTAGATGGGCAGGGGATACGCAGTATTTT.

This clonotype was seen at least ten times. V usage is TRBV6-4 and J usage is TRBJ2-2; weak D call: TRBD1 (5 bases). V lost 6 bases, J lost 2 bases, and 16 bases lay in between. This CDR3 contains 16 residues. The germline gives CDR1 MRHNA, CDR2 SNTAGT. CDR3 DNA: TGTGCCAGCAGCGAAGTCCTAGGGGCAAACACCGGGGAGCTGTTTTTT. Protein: CASSEVLGANTGELFF.

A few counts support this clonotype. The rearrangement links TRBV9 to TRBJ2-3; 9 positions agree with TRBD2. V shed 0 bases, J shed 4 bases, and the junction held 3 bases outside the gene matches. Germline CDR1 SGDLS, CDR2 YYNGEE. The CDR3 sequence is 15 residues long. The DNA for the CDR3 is TGTGCCAGCAGCGTAGTAGCGGGAGTGGCAGATACGCAGTATTTT. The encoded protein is CASSVVAGVADTQYF.

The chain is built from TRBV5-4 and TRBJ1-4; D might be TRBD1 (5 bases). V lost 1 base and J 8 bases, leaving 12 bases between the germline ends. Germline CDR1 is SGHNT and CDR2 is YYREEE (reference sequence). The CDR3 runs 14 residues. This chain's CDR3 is CASSLMGGEEKLFF. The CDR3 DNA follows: TGTGCCAGCAGCTTGATGGGGGGAGAGGAAAAACTGTTTTTT.

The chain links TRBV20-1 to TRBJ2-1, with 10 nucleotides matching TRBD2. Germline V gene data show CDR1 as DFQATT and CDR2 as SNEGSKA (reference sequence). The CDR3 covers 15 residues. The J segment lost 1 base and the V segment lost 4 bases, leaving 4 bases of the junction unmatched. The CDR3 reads CSATRLAGSYNEQFF. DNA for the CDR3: TGCAGTGCTACCAGACTAGCGGGTTCCTACAATGAGCAGTTCTTC.

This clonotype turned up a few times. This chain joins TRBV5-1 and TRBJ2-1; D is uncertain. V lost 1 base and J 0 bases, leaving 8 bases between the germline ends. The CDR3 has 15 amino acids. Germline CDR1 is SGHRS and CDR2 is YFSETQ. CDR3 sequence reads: CASSLRLNSYNEQFF. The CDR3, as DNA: TGCGCCAGCAGCTTGAGACTGAACTCCTACAATGAGCAGTTCTTC.

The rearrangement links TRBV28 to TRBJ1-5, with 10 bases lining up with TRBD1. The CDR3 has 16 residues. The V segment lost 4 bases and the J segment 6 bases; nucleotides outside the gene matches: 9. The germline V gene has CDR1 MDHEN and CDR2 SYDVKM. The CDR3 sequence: CASSSLDRGRPQPQHF. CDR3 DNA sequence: TGTGCCAGCAGTTCCCTGGACAGGGGGAGGCCTCAGCCCCAGCATTTT.

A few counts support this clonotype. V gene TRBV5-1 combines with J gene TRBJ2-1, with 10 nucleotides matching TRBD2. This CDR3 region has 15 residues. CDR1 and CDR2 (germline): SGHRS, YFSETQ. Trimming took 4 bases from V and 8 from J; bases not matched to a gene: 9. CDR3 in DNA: TGCGCCAGCAGCGAGCTAGCGGGAGTCGAGCATGAGCAGTTCTTC. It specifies CASSELAGVEHEQFF.

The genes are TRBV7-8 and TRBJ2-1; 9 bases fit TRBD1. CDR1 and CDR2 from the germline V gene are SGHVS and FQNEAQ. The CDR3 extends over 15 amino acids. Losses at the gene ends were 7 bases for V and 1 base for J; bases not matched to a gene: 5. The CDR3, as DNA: TGTGCCAGCACCACAGGGGGCTCATCCTACAATGAGCAGTTCTTC. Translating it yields CASTTGGSSYNEQFF.

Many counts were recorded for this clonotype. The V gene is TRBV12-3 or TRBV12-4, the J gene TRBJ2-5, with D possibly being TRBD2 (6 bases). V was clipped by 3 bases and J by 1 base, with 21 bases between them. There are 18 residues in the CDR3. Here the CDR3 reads CASSFFRFGRGAQETQYF. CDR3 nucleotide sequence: TGTGCCAGCAGTTTCTTTAGGTTCGGGAGAGGTGCCCAAGAGACCCAGTACTTC.

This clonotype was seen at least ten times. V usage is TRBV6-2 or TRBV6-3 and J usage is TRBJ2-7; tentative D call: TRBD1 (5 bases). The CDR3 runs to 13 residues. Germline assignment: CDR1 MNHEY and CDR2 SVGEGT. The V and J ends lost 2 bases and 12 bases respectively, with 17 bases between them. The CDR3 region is CASSYGAYVRRYF. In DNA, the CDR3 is TGTGCCAGCAGTTACGGGGCGTACGTGAGAAGGTACTTC.

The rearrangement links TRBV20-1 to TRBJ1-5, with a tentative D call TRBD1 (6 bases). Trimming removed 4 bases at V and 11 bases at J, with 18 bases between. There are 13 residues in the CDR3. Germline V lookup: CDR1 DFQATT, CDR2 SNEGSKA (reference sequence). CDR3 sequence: CSAKRTEEGSQHF. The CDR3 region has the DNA TGCAGTGCTAAGCGGACAGAGGAGGGGTCCCAGCATTTT.

The CDR3 sequence: CASSQEIWETQYF. The DNA of the CDR3 is TGCGCCAGCAGCCAAGAGATATGGGAGACCCAGTACTTC. This chain joins TRBV4-3 and TRBJ2-5, with D hard to call. Germline CDR1 and CDR2: LGHNA and YSLEER. The CDR3 length is 13 residues. The V and J ends lost 0 bases and 5 bases respectively, with 7 bases between them.

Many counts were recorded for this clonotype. The CDR3, as DNA: TGCGCCAGCAGCCAACAGGGGAAGAACACTGAAGCTTTCTTT. Translation gives CASSQQGKNTEAFF. The chain combines TRBV5-1 with TRBJ1-1; 7 nucleotides match TRBD1. The V segment lost 4 bases and the J segment 1 base; nucleotides outside the gene matches: 4. CDR3 size: 14 residues. Germline-derived CDR1 and CDR2 are SGHRS and YFSETQ.

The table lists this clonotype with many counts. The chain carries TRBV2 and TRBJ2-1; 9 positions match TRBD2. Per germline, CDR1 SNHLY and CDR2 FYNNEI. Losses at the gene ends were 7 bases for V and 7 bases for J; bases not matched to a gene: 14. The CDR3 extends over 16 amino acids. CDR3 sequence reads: CASIGLATGGPNEQFF. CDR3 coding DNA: TGTGCCAGCATCGGACTAGCGACGGGAGGGCCGAATGAGCAGTTCTTC.

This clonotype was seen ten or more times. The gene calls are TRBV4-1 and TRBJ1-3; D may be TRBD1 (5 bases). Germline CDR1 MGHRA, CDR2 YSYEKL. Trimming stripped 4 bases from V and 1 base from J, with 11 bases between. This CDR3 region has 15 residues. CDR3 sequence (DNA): TGCGCCAGCAGCCTAACGGGGGTGTCTGGAAACACCATATATTTT. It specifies CASSLTGVSGNTIYF.

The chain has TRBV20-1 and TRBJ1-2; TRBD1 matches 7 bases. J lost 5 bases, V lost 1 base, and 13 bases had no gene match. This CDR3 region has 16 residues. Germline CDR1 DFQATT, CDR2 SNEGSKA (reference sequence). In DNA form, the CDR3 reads TGCAGTGCTAGAGTACGAGACAGGGCCCACGGTTATGGCTACACCTTC. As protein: CSARVRDRAHGYGYTF.

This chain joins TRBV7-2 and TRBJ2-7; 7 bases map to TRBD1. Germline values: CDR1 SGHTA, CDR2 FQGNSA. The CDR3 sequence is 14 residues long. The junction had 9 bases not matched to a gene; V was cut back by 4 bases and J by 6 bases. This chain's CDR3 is CASSSRTGLSEQYF. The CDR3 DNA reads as TGTGCCAGCAGCTCGCGGACAGGCCTCTCCGAGCAGTACTTC. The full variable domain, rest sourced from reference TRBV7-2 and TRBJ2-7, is GAGVSQSPSNKVTEKGKDVELRCDPISGHTALYWYRQSLGQGLEFLIYFQGNSAPDKSGLPSDRFSAERTGGSVSTLTIQRTQQEDSAVYLCASSSRTGLSEQYFGPGTRLTVT.

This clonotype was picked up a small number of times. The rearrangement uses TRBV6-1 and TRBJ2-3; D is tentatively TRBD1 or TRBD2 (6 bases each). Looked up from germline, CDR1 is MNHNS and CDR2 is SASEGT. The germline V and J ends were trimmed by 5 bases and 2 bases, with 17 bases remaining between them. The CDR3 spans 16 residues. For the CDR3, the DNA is TGTGCCAGCAGTACAGGGCTCGGCGGGGCCACAGATACGCAGTATTTT. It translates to CASSTGLGGATDTQYF.

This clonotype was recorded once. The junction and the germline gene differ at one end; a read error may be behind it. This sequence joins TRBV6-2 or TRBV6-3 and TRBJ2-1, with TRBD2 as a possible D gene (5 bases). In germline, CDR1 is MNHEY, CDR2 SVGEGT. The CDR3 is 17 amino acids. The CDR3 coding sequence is TGTGCCAGCAGTTACCGTCGAGCGGCCGGCTCCTACAATCAGCAGTTCTTC. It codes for CASSYRRAAGSYNQQFF.